The sequence of this T cell receptor (beta chain) was determined in a study of blood T cell repertoires in COVID-19. Across the whole study: Italy, Spain and the United States were the sources of the convalescent and acute COVID-19 samples. Sample material is recorded as cDNA or gDNA derived from T cells, B-cell-depleted T cells, or PBMCs.

This CDR3 region has 14 residues. Germline assignment: CDR1 MNHEY and CDR2 SVGAGI. Trimming took 7 bases from V and 6 from J; bases not matched to a gene: 6. Authors' methods: Researchers report that nucleated cell counts were estimated from reference gene primer amplification. TCRdb's table, derived via immunoSEQ multiplex PCR, lists solely in-frame clones and lacks some. The V and J calls and clone size come from that table; D and trimming were worked out from the DNA. The table shows tens of thousands of clones, with about 70% occurring only once. This clone was found a few times. The chain carries TRBV6-5 and TRBJ2-1; 10 nucleotides align to TRBD2. Specimen: peripheral blood. The clonotype comes from a human donor in a cohort sampled during active COVID-19. In nucleotides, the CDR3 is TGTGCCAGCAAACGGACTAGCGGCGCCAATGAGCAGTTCTTC. It is translated as CASKRTSGANEQFF.